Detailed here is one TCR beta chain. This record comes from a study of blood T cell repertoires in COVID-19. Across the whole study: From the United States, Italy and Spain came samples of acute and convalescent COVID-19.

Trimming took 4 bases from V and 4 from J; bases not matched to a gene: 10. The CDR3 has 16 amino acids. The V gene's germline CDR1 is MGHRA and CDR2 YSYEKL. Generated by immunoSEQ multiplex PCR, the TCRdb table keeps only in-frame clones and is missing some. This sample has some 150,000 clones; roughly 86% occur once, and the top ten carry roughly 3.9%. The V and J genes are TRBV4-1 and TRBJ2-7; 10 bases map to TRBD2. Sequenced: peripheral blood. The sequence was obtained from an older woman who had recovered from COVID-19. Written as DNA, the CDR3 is TGCGCCAGCAGCCCAGATAGCGGGGGGTCGGGGTACGAGCAGTACTTC. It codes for CASSPDSGGSGYEQYF.